The entry below describes one TCR beta chain. This CDR3 has 12 residues. CDR1 SGHAT and CDR2 FQNNGV come from the germline V gene. Trimming removed 0 bases from V and 4 bases from J, with 3 bases in between. The sample belongs to a study of T cells in tumors and immune-related adverse events. TCRdb keeps only in-frame clones here, not all; method: immunoSEQ multiplex PCR. The sample yields about 24,000 clones, about 90% seen once. Sequences were derived from lymph node tissue, sampled from a patient treated with anti-PD-1 therapy. The chain combines TRBV11-2 with TRBJ1-1; D uncertain. The origin of this receptor is a female donor with metastatic renal cell carcinoma. The CDR3 region is CASSLDRTEAFF. Written as DNA, the CDR3 is TGTGCCAGCAGCTTAGATCGCACTGAAGCTTTCTTT.